This T cell receptor beta chain was sequenced in a study of post-analysis software for immune sequencing data. This clonotype was observed many times. What it binds is unknown. Findings of the study overall: Strong co-clustering by F measure was evident for samples that had been prepared in the same batch. Five TRBV segments, TRBV5-6, TRBV5-1 and TRBV20-1 among them, were found more frequent in patients than controls. The study found significantly lower normalized Chao1 diversity in multiple sclerosis patients than in controls.

The V gene end was trimmed by 3 bases and the J gene end by 2 bases; junction bases not matched to a gene: 6. Germline lookup yields CDR1 MGHRA and CDR2 YSYEKL. The length of the CDR3 is 16 residues. TCR beta cDNA libraries had unique molecular identifiers. TCRdb fed the PCR reads into MiXCR, producing one record per CDR3 protein. The sample includes around 180,000 distinct CDR3 sequences, roughly 30% of them seen just once. The sample consisted of blood. The V call is TRBV4-1, the J call TRBJ2-3; TRBD1 aligns across 9 bases. The sequence was collected from a girl under 18 with multiple sclerosis. CDR3 amino acids: CASSHQWTGATDTQYF. The CDR3, as DNA: TGCGCCAGCAGCCACCAATGGACAGGGGCCACAGATACGCAGTATTTT.